The present T cell receptor (beta chain) was sequenced within a study of blood T cell repertoires in COVID-19. Turning to the study itself: The samples span acute and convalescent COVID-19 from the United States, Italy and Spain. The cDNA or gDNA used as material had been derived from T cells, B-cell-depleted T cells, or PBMCs.

Study processing details: Scientists estimated how many nucleated cells there were by amplifying reference gene primers. Libraries were prepared by immunoSEQ multiplex PCR; TCRdb keeps only in-frame clonotypes and omits some of them. For V, J and clone size, that table is used; D and trimming come from the DNA. The sample consists of approximately 170,000 clones, approximately 86% of them appearing once. The CDR3 is 15 amino acids. The V gene lost 10 bases and the J gene lost 4 bases, with 20 bases spanning the gap. Looked up from germline, CDR1 is MDHEN and CDR2 is SYDVKM. The chain combines TRBV28 with TRBJ1-5; D unclear. The sequenced sample consisted of peripheral blood. The source of this sequence is an elderly woman with active or convalescent COVID-19. CDR3 sequence reads: CANQKTGASNQPQHF. In nucleotides, the CDR3 is TGTGCCAACCAGAAGACGGGAGCTAGTAATCAGCCCCAGCATTTT. The entire variable domain, with the rest obtained from reference TRBV28 and TRBJ1-5, is as follows: DVKVTQSSRYLVKRTGEKVFLECVQDMDHENMFWYRQDPGLGLRLIYFSYDVKMKEKGDIPEGYSVSREKKERFSLILESASTNQTSMYLCANQKTGASNQPQHFGDGTRLSIL.